This T cell receptor (beta chain) comes out of a study of radiotherapy plus CTLA-4 blockade in lung cancer. For the study at large: Objective responses arose in approximately 17% of patients, and approximately 30% experienced disease control.

This CDR3 spans 15 amino acids. Germline V lookup: CDR1 SEHNR, CDR2 FQNEAQ (reference sequence). Trimming at V came to 3 bases and at J to 3 bases, leaving 4 bases not matched to a gene. Worth noting for this clone: Antigen: not known.

The study's findings and limits: In blood, tumor-derived TCR clones expanded after radiotherapy plus ipilimumab.

The data were produced by immunoSEQ multiplex PCR, yet TCRdb's version contains in-frame clones alone and is incomplete. The sample contains 23,000 or so clones, 70% to 75% of which appear only once. The chain joins TRBV7-9 to TRBJ2-3; 9 positions match TRBD2. The origin of this receptor is a human donor with non-small cell lung cancer whose response to radiotherapy plus ipilimumab could not be evaluated. This material consisted of peripheral blood, taken from a patient treated with radiotherapy plus ipilimumab. CDR3 sequence reads: CASSFWTSETDTQYF. DNA for the CDR3: TGTGCCAGCAGCTTTTGGACTAGCGAGACAGATACGCAGTATTTT.